The entry below describes one T cell receptor beta chain. The CDR3 covers 17 residues. The germline V and J ends were trimmed by 3 bases and 2 bases, with 17 bases remaining between them. Germline V lookup: CDR1 SGDLS, CDR2 YYNGEE. The sample comes from a study of metastatic and nonmetastatic thyroid tumors. Not a single patient had been given any form of treatment at any point before undergoing thyroid surgery. Per the study methods: Between-group CDR3 differences, defined by clinicopathological status, yielded a distant-metastasis classifier for papillary thyroid cancer. TCRdb re-analyzed the PCR reads using MiXCR. TCRdb, not the original authors, processed these V and J calls. Of tens of thousands of clones in the sample, approximately 19% are singletons; the top ten hold about 2.7%.

This TCR came from a female donor with papillary thyroid cancer or a benign thyroid nodule (not recorded which). Some clones in this sample may be carry-over from other donors' samples. V and J are TRBV9 and TRBJ2-2; D tentatively fits TRBD1 or TRBD2 (5 bases each). The sample comprised blood. CDR3 amino acids: CASSDLTSGGNTGELFF. CDR3 nucleotide sequence: TGTGCCAGCAGCGATCTCACTAGTGGGGGAAACACCGGGGAGCTGTTTTTT.